This entry features one T cell receptor beta chain sequence. Its matching antigen is unknown. This record belongs to a study of shared clonotypes between healthy human individuals. Study at large: Aged between 18 and 49, the donors were two women and a few men. Study results and limitations: At large depth, rarefaction still showed sorted-subset sequencing to be incomplete.

Every subset's genomic DNA went evenly onto several immunoSEQ plates. TCRdb keeps only in-frame clones here, not all; method: immunoSEQ multiplex PCR. The profile covers around 720,000 clones, with more than 70% appearing a single time and 1.5% to 2% taken by the ten largest. There are 15 residues in the CDR3. CDR1 is SGDLS, CDR2 YYNGEE, per germline. Trimming shortened V by 4 bases and J by 0 bases, and 11 bases separated the two germline ends. This chain connects TRBV9 to TRBJ1-3; D possibly corresponds to TRBD1 (5 bases). This clonotype was obtained from a woman aged 30 to 39 in good health. The sample consisted of memory CD4+ T cells sorted from blood. Specified subset: CD45RA-negative fraction. This chain's CDR3 is CASSPLDISGNTIYF. For the CDR3, the DNA is TGTGCCAGCAGCCCCCTGGACATCTCTGGAAACACCATATATTTT.